Sequencing of this TCR beta chain was carried out in a study of identical twins' blood T cells. Study-wide findings and caveats: Abundant TCRbeta CDR3s overlapped more between twins than with unrelated donors.

Reared together, all three twin pairs probably met the same infectious agents and vaccines. Regarding this clonotype: Its cognate antigen is unknown.

The CDR3 covers 15 residues. V was clipped by 3 bases and J by 0 bases, with 12 bases between them. In germline, CDR1 is DFQATT, CDR2 SNEGSKA (reference sequence). TCR cDNA libraries came from RNA via a modified published protocol. Each CDR3 protein gets one entry after TCRdb re-called the 5' RACE reads with MiXCR. This table holds hundreds of thousands of distinct CDR3 sequences, around 30% found once. This TCR was recovered from a woman aged 18 to 55 in good health. The sample comprised PBMCs. The chain recombines TRBV20-1 with TRBJ2-1; D possibly corresponds to TRBD2 (6 bases). CDR3 in DNA: TGCAGTGCTAGTCGCCGGGGGAGCTCCTACAATGAGCAGTTCTTC. Translated, it gives CSASRRGSSYNEQFF.